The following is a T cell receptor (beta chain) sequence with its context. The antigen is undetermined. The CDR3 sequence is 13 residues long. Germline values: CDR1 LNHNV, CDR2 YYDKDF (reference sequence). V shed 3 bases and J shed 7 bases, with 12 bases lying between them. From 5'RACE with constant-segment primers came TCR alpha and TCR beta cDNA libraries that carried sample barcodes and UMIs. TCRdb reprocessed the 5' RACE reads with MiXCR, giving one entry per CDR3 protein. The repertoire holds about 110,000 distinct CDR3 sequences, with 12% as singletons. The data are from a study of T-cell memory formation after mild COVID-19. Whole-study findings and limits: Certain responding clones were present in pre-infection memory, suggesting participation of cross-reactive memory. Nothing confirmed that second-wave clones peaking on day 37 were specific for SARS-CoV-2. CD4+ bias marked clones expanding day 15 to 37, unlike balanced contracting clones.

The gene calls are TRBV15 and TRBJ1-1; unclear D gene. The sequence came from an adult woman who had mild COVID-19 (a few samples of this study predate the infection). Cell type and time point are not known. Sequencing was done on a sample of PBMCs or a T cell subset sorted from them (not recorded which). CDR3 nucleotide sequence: TGTGCCACCAGCAGCTCCCGCCGCAGTGAAGCTTTCTTT. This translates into CATSSSRRSEAFF.